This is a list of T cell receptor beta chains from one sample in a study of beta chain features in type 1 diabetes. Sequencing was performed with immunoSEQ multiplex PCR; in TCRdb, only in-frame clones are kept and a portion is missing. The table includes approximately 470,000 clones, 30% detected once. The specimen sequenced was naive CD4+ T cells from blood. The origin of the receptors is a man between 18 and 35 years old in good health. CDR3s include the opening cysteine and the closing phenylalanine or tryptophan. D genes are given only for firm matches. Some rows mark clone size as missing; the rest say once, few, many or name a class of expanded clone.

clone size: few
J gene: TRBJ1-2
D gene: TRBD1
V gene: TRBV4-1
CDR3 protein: CASRRPGQYYGYTF
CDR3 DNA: TGCGCCAGCAGGCGACCGGGACAGTACTATGGCTACACCTTC

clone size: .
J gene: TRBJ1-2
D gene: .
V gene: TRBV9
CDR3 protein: CASSVVGQSNYGYTF
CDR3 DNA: TGTGCCAGCAGCGTGGTAGGACAGTCTAACTATGGCTACACCTTC

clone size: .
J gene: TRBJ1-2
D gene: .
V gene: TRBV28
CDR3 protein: CASSSQGSAYGYTF
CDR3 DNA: TGTGCCAGCAGTTCACAGGGTAGTGCCTATGGCTACACCTTC

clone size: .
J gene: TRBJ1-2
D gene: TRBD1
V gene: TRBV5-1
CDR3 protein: CASSGDRGGYGYTF
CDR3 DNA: TGCGCCAGCAGCGGTGACAGGGGAGGGTATGGCTACACCTTC

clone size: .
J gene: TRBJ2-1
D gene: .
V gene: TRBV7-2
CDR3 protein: CASSPVGGSASYNEQFF
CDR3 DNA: TGTGCCAGCAGCCCTGTAGGCGGAAGCGCCTCCTACAATGAGCAGTTCTTC

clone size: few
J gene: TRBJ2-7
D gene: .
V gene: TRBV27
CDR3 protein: CASRGLRLRGEQYF
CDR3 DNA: TGTGCCAGCCGGGGTCTCCGTTTAAGGGGCGAGCAGTACTTC

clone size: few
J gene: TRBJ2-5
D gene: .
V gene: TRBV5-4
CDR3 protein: CASSQTGGGQHQETQYF
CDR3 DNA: TGTGCCAGCAGCCAGACCGGGGGGGGACAGCACCAAGAGACCCAGTACTTC

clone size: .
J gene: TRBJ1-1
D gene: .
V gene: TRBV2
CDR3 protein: CASSVLRGTEAFF
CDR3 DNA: TGTGCCAGCAGTGTTCTGAGGGGCACTGAAGCTTTCTTT

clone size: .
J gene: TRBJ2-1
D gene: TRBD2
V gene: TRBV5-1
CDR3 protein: CASSLGLALRRGTIEQFF
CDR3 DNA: TGCGCCAGCAGCTTGGGACTAGCGCTAAGGAGGGGAACAATTGAGCAGTTCTTC

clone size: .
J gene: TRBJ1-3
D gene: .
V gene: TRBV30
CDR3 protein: CAWSVAAGRVASGNTIYF
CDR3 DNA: TGTGCCTGGAGTGTCGCGGCAGGGAGGGTCGCCTCTGGAAACACCATATATTTT

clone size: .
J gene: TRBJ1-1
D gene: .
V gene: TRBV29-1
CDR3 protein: CSVADGDTEAFF
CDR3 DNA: TGCAGCGTCGCTGACGGGGACACTGAAGCTTTCTTT

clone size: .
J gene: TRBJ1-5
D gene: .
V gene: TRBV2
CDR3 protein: CASSERTGNQPQHF
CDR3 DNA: TGTGCCAGCAGTGAGCGGACAGGCAATCAGCCCCAGCATTTT

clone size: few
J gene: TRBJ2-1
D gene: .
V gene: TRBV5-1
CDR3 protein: CASRGEYNEQFF
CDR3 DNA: TGCGCCAGCAGAGGGGAATACAATGAGCAGTTCTTC

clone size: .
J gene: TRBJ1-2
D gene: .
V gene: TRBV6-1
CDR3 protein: CASIHHGRAVYGYTF
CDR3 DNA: TGTGCCAGCATTCACCATGGCAGGGCGGTCTATGGCTACACCTTC

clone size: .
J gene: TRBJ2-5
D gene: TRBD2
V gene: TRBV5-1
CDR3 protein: CASSFAGTREETQYF
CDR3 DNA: TGCGCCAGCAGTTTTGCGGGGACTAGAGAGGAGACCCAGTACTTC

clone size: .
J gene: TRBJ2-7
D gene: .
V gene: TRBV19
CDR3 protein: CASSFVNPLGRIEQYF
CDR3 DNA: TGTGCCAGTAGCTTCGTTAACCCGCTCGGCCGCATCGAGCAGTACTTC

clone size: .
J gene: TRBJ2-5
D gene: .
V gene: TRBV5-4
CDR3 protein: CASSLRAQETQYF
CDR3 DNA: TGTGCCAGCAGCTTGAGAGCACAAGAGACCCAGTACTTC

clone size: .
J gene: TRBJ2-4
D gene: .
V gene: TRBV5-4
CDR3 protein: CASSTGQLKNIQYF
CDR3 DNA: TGTGCCAGCAGCACTGGACAGTTAAAAAACATTCAGTACTTC

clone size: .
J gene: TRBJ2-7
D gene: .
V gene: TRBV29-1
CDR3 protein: CSIEARGPYEQYF
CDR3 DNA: TGCAGCATCGAGGCCAGGGGACCCTACGAGCAGTACTTC

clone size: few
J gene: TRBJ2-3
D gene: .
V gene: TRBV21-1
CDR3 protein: CASSQGTNTSTDTQYF
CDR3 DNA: TGTGCCAGCAGCCAGGGAACTAACACAAGCACAGATACGCAGTATTTT

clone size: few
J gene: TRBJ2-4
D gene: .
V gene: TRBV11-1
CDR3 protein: CASSLVGGFEDIQYF
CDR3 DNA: TGTGCCAGCAGCTTAGTAGGGGGTTTTGAAGACATTCAGTACTTC

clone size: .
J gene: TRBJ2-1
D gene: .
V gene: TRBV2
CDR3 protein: CASSEERVAYNEQFF
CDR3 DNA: TGTGCCAGCAGTGAAGAGCGGGTCGCCTACAATGAGCAGTTCTTC

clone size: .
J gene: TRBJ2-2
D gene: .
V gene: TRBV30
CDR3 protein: CAWSVRREGTGELFF
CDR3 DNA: TGTGCCTGGAGTGTTCGCAGGGAAGGCACCGGGGAGCTGTTTTTT

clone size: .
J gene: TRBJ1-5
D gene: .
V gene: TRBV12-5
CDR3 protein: CASGSLGSNQPQHF
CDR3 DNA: TGTGCTAGTGGTTCGCTCGGGAGCAATCAGCCCCAGCATTTT

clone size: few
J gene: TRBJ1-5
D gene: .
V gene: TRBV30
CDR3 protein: CALASGPTNQPQHF
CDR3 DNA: TGTGCCTTAGCCTCGGGACCGACCAATCAGCCCCAGCATTTT

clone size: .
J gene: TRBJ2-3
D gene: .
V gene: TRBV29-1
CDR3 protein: CSVEGSTDTQYF
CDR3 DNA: TGCAGCGTTGAAGGCTCGACAGATACGCAGTATTTT

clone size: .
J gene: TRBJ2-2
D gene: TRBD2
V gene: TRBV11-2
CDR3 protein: CASSLGRREHGELFF
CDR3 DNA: TGTGCCAGCAGCTTAGGGCGGCGGGAGCACGGGGAGCTGTTTTTT

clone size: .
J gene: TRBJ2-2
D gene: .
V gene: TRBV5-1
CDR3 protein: CASSLATGVTGELFF
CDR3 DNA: TGCGCCAGCAGCTTGGCAACGGGAGTGACCGGGGAGCTGTTTTTT

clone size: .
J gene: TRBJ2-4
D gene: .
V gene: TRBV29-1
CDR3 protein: CSVDGQTKNIQYF
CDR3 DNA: TGCAGCGTTGATGGGCAGACGAAAAACATTCAGTACTTC

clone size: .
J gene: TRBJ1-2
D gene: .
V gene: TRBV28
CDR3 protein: CASGRYGYTF
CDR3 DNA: TGTGCCAGCGGCCGATATGGCTACACCTTC

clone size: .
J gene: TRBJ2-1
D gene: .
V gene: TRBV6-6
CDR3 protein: CASRSGSYSYNEQFF
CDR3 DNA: TGTGCCAGCAGGTCCGGGTCCTACTCCTACAATGAGCAGTTCTTC

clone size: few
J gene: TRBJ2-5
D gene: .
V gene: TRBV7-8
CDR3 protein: CASSLAWGETQYF
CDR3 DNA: TGTGCCAGCAGCTTAGCCTGGGGAGAGACCCAGTACTTC

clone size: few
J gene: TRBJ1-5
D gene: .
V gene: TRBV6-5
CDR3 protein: CASSPTGNSNQPQHF
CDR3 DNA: TGTGCCAGCAGTCCGACAGGCAATAGCAATCAGCCCCAGCATTTT

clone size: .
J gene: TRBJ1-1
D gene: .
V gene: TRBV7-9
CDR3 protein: CASSSDRHQGNTEAFF
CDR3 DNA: TGTGCCAGCAGCTCCGACAGGCACCAGGGGAACACTGAAGCTTTCTTT

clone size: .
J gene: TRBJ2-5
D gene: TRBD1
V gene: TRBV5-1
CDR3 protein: CASSLDVTGGAETQYF
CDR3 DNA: TGCGCCAGCAGCTTGGATGTGACAGGGGGCGCTGAGACCCAGTACTTC

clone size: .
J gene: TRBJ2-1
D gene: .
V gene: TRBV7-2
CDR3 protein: CASSADRLNSYNEQFF
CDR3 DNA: TGTGCCAGCAGCGCGGACCGTCTGAACTCCTACAATGAGCAGTTCTTC

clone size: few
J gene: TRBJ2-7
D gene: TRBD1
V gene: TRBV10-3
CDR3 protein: CAIRTTGGSDEQYF
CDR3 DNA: TGTGCCATCAGGACGACAGGGGGCTCGGACGAGCAGTACTTC

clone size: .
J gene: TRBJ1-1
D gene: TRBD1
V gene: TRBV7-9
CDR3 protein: CAIDRDATEAFF
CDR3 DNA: TGTGCCATTGACAGGGATGCCACTGAAGCTTTCTTT

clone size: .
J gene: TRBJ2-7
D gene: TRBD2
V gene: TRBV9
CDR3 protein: CASSPRGSGAYEQYF
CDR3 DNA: TGTGCCAGCAGCCCCCGCGGTAGCGGGGCCTACGAGCAGTACTTC

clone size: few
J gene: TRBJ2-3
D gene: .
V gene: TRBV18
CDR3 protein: CASSPVGATDTQYF
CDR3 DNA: TGTGCCAGCTCACCTGTCGGAGCCACAGATACGCAGTATTTT

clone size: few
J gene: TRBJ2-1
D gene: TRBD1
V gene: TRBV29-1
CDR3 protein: CSVDSGQASYNEQFF
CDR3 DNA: TGCAGCGTTGATTCCGGACAGGCCTCCTACAATGAGCAGTTCTTC

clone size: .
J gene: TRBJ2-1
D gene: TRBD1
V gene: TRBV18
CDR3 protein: CASSLRDRVNNEQFF
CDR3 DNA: TGTGCCAGCTCACTAAGGGACAGGGTAAACAATGAGCAGTTCTTC

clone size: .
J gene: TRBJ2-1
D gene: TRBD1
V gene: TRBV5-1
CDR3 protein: CASSLVSGQGNNEQFF
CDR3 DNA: TGCGCCAGCAGCTTGGTGTCGGGACAGGGCAACAATGAGCAGTTCTTC

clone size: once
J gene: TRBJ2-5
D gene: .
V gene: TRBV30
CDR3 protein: CAWSTRGRGETQYF
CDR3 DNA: TGTGCCTGGAGTACCCGGGGCCGGGGGGAGACCCAGTACTTC

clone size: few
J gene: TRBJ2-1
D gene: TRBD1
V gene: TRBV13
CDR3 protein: CASTTSSGQGSYNEQFF
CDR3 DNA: TGTGCCAGCACCACATCTTCAGGACAGGGCTCCTACAATGAGCAGTTCTTC

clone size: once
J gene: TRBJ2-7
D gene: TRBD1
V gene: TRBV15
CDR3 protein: CATSRTGGLSYEQYF
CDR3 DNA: TGTGCCACCAGCAGGACAGGGGGCCTCTCCTACGAGCAGTACTTC

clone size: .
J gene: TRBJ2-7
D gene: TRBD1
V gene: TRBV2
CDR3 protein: CASSRDRASEQYF
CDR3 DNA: TGTGCCAGCAGTCGGGACAGGGCGAGCGAGCAGTACTTC

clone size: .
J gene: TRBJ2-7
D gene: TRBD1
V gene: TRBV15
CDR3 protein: CATSKTGESSYEQYF
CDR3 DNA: TGTGCCACCAGCAAGACAGGGGAGAGCTCCTACGAGCAGTACTTC

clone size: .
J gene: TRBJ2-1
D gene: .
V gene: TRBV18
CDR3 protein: CASSPFVEQFF
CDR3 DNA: TGTGCCAGCTCACCATTCGTTGAGCAGTTCTTC

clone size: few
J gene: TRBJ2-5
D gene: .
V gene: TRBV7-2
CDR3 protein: CASSLTGPQETQYF
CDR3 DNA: TGTGCCAGCAGCTTAACAGGGCCCCAAGAGACCCAGTACTTC

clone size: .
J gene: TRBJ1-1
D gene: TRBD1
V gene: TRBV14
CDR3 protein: CASSQIGQGPFEAFF
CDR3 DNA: TGTGCCAGCAGCCAAATAGGACAGGGCCCATTTGAAGCTTTCTTT

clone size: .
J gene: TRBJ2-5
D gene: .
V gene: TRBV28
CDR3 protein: CASRNWETQYF
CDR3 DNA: TGTGCCAGCAGAAATTGGGAGACCCAGTACTTC